This T cell receptor (beta chain) was recovered during a study of T-cell reconstitution after alpha-beta-depleted transplantation in children. Findings and limits, study-wide: From newly produced T cells came most of the T-cell counts and diversity one year after transplant.

The authors prepared the TCRbeta library with unique molecular identifiers. Using its own MiXCR run on the PCR reads, TCRdb lists one record per CDR3 protein. The table lists about 110,000 distinct CDR3 sequences, about 6.4% of them singletons. This clonotype was seen ten or more times. Its antigen is not known. The origin of this receptor is a male patient under 10 years old who had a stem cell transplant for acute lymphoblastic leukemia, so the T cells may come from the graft donor. This specimen was PBMCs, mostly from graft donor cells, taken 360 days after TCRalphabeta/CD19-depleted stem cell transplant.

In nucleotides, the CDR3 is TGTGCCAGCAGTTTTAGGCAGGGTAACTATGGCTACACCTTC. Amino acids: CASSFRQGNYGYTF. J is TRBJ1-2 and V is TRBV12-3 or TRBV12-4; TRBD1 might be the D (5 bases). This CDR3 has 14 amino acids. Trimming shortened V by 3 bases and J by 1 base, and 9 bases separated the two germline ends.